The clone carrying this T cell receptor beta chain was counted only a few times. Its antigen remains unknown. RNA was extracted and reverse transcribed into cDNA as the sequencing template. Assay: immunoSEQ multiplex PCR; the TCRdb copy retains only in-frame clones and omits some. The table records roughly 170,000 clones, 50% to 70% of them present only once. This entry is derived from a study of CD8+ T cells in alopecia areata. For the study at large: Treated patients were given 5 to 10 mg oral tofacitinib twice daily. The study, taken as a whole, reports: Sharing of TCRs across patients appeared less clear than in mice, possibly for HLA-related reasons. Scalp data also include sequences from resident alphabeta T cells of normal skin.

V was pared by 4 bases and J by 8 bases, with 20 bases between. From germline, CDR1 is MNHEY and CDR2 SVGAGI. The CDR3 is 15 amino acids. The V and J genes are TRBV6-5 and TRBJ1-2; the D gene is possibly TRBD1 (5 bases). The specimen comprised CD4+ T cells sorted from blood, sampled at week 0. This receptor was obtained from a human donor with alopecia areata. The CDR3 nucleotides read TGTGCCAGCAGTTTATCGAAAAAGGGGAGAGAAGGCTACACCTTC. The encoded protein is CASSLSKKGREGYTF.